The present entry profiles one TCR beta chain with its context. Stated treatment: randomized to nivolumab then ipilimumab (arm A) or the reverse (arm B). TCRdb's copy holds only in-frame clones and misses some; the assay was immunoSEQ multiplex PCR. Of about 18,000 clones listed, roughly 73% are singletons. The data are from a study of sequential checkpoint blockade in melanoma. Study information: Randomization was 1:1 between first-line nivolumab→ipilimumab and ipilimumab→nivolumab. DNA from 91 pretreatment tumor samples underwent TCRβ immunosequencing.

Losses at the gene ends were 2 bases for V and 2 bases for J; bases not matched to a gene: 4. The CDR3 covers 15 residues. Germline values: CDR1 ENHRY, CDR2 SYGVKD. This receptor was taken from a human donor with melanoma. The chain recombines TRBV10-3 with TRBJ2-7; TRBD2 agrees at 9 bases. The sequencing here drew on tumor tissue (inferred from file names), taken from a patient given nivolumab and ipilimumab in sequence. As DNA, the CDR3 is TGTGCCATCAGTGAGCCGGGACTAGCAACCTACGAGCAGTACTTC. Its translation: CAISEPGLATYEQYF.